This TCR beta chain was sequenced for a study of human T cells and chemical hapten exposure. Looking at the study overall: 0.01% DPC was applied to the upper back in patch tests, which were read at 6 days. Study results and limitations: Patch test score was positively correlated with the counts of PT1 expanded TCRs.

Comments on this clonotype: No antigen is known for it.

Time point meaning: patch test 2, 6 weeks after DPC sensitization. Sample treatment: therapeutic diphenylcyclopropenone sensitization with weekly scalp DPC. Trimming removed 1 base at V and 5 bases at J, with 3 bases between. CDR1 and CDR2 (germline): MNHEY, SVGAGI. The CDR3 is made up of 12 amino acids. MiXCR, applied by TCRdb to the RACE reads, yields one record per CDR3 protein. The data contain 80,000 to 100,000 distinct CDR3 sequences, about 10% of them singletons. The origin of this receptor is a woman between 45 and 60 years old with alopecia areata. Some clones in this sample may be carry-over from other donors' samples. The starting material was whole blood, obtained in connection with sensitization to the hapten diphenylcyclopropenone (DPC). The V and J genes are TRBV6-5 and TRBJ2-1, with D unresolved. CDR3 DNA: TGTGCCAGCAGTTACTTGAACAATGAGCAGTTCTTC. It yields the protein CASSYLNNEQFF.